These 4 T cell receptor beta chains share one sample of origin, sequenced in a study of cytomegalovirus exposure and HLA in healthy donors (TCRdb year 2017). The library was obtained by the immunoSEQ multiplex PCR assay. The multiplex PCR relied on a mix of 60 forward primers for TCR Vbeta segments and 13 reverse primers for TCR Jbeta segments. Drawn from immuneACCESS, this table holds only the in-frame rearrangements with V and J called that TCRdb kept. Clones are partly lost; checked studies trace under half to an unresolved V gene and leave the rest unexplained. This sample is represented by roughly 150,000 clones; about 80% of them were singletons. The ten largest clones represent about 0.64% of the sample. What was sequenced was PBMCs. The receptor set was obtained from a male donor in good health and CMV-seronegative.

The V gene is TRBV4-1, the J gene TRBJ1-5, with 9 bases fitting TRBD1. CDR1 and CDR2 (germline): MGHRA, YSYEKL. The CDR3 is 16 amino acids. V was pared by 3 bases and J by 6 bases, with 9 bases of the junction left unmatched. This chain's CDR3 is CASSHLDRGYGQPQHF. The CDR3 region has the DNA TGCGCCAGCAGCCATTTAGACAGGGGGTACGGTCAGCCCCAGCATTTT.

CDR3 region: CASTQASGSSYEQYF. In DNA, the CDR3 is TGTGCCAGCACCCAGGCTAGCGGGTCCTCCTACGAGCAGTACTTC. This rearrangement joins TRBV21-1 to TRBJ2-7; TRBD2 is taken as the D call from the table, unchecked against the DNA. TRBV21-1 constitutes a pseudogene. This CDR3 contains 15 residues.

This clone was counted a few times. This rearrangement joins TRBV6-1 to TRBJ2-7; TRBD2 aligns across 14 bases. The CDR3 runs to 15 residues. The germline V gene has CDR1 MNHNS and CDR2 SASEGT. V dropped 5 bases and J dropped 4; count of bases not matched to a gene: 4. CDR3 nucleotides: TGTGCCAGCAGTCCGGGGACTAGCGGGAGTTACGAGCAGTACTTC. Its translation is CASSPGTSGSYEQYF.

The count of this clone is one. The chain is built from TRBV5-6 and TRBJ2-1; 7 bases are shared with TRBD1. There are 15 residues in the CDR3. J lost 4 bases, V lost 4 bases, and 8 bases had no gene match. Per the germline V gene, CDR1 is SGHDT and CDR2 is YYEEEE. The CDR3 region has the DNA TGTGCCAGCAGCGCCCGGGACAGACCTTACAATGAGCAGTTCTTC. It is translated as CASSARDRPYNEQFF.